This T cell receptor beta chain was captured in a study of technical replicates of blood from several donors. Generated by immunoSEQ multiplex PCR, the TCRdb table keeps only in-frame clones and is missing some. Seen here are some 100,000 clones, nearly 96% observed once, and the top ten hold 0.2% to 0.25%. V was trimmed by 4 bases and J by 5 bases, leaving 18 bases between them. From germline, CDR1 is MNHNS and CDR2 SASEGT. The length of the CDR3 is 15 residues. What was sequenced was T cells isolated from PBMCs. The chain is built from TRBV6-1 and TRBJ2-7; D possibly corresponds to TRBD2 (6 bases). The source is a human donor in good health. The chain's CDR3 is CASSVVPGLADEQYF. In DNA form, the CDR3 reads TGTGCCAGCAGTGTTGTGCCGGGACTTGCAGACGAGCAGTACTTC.